This T cell receptor (beta chain) stems from a study of blood T cells in healthy people across ages. The wider study: About one barcoded beta molecule per two T cells came from capture by template switching.

Together with a sample-barcoded 5' primer, a J-beta primer mix was included in a second PCR lasting about 6 to 11 cycles. TCRdb ran MiXCR on the 5' RACE reads and lists one entry per CDR3 protein. The profile covers hundreds of thousands of distinct CDR3 sequences, with under 25% appearing a single time and roughly 3.6% taken by the ten largest. From germline, CDR1 is LGHDT and CDR2 YNNKEL (reference sequence). CDR3 size: 18 residues. V was shortened by 5 bases and J by 0 bases, with 20 bases between the two germline ends. Peripheral blood, roughly 9.3 milliliters per donor, was collected. The source of this sequence is a man between 70 and 80 years old in good health. Material: blood. The chain recombines TRBV3-1 with TRBJ2-1, with D possibly TRBD2 on 5 matching bases. The DNA of the CDR3 is TGTGCCAGCAGCTCCCCGGCTAGCCCACAGAGCTCCTACAATGAGCAGTTCTTC. Amino acid sequence: CASSSPASPQSSYNEQFF.